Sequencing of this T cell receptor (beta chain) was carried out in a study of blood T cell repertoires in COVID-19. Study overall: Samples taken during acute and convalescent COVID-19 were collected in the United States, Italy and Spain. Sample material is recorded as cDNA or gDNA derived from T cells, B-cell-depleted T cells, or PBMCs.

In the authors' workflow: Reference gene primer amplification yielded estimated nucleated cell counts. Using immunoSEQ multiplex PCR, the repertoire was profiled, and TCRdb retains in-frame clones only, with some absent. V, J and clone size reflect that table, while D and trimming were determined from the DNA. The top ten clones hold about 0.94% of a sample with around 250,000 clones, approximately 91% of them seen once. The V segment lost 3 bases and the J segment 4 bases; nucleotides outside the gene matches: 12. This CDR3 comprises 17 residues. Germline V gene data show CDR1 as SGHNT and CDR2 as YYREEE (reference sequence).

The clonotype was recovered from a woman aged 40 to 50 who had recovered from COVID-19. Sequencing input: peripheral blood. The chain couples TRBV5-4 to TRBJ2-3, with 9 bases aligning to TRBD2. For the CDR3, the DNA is TGTGCCAGCAGCTGGGGGGGACTAGCCACTGCCCCAGATACGCAGTATTTT. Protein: CASSWGGLATAPDTQYF.